This T cell receptor beta chain was captured by sequencing in a study of T cell clonality in common variable immunodeficiency (dated by TCRdb to between 2014 and 2016). This clone was seen ten or more times. Its antigen specificity is not known. The read gets to within 3 residues of the CDR3 end, and the germline J gene fills in the rest. CVID samples and control samples contributed equivalent amounts of genomic DNA as sequencing input. For every sample, a 60 bp segment covering the rearranged TCRbeta CDR3 region was amplified and then sequenced. The immunoSEQ assay, a bias-corrected multiplex PCR with high-throughput sequencing, was employed for TCRbeta amplification. The source study handled its data this way. Every unique nucleotide sequence counted as a clone and was annotated with V, D and J genes, copy number and frequency. Sequences were labeled productive if in frame, and non-productive if out of frame or containing stop codons. Clonality was calculated from Shannon's entropy as previously described. Mean CDR3 Kyte-Doolittle hydropathy was derived from the predicted amino acid sequences of productive clones. Scaled V gene usage was hierarchically clustered using Manhattan distance and complete linkage with the R hclust function. Sharing of clones by CDR3 amino acid sequence was evaluated through resampling of 12 repertoires per group over 100 rounds. The repertoires were screened for 70 published EBV-specific TCRbeta sequences and a few hundred published CMV-specific TCRbeta sequences. A couple of CVID samples that yielded fewer than 10,000 sequences were excluded from the analysis, so 35 to 50 CVID repertoires were retained. Imported from immuneACCESS, the table was reduced by TCRdb to in-frame sequences with V and J called. These copies leave out some clones; in studies compared against another copy, an unresolved V gene accounts for under half, and the cause of the remainder is not known. The D gene and trimming were derived from the DNA, and the V and J assignments and clone size from that table. The sample features around 57,000 clones, and none is a singleton. The top ten clonotypes cover around 3.7% of the sample.

Overall study outcomes, separate from this receptor: Patient heterogeneity within the CVID cohort put limits on correlating repertoire features with clinical complications. Increased TCRbeta clonality was found in CVID subjects compared with healthy controls (t-test p = 0.018), with the increase being most characteristic of about a third of subjects. According to the authors, figuring out what caused the increased clonality in CVID would require sequencing the repertoires of T cell subpopulations. CVID subjects shared fewer TCRbeta clones with each other than healthy controls did (p < 0.0001). CVID TCRbeta sequences reportedly showed fewer deletions and N-nucleotide insertions and lacked highly modified clones with 13 or more V deletions. Despite equal DNA input, controls averaged about 81,820 unique sequences per sample versus about 31,547 in CVID samples.

Most of the CVID patients and most of the healthy controls were of Caucasian heritage. From each donor, roughly 4.5 to 8 ml of heparinized peripheral whole blood was collected. TCRbeta CDR3 repertoires were sequenced from genomic DNA of adults with common variable immune deficiency (CVID) and healthy adult controls. The control group was made up of approximately 22 healthy adult volunteers (approximately ten male and around 12 female) whose ages ranged from about 20 to 66 years, with a mean age of approximately 37. Diluted blood was density-centrifuged over Hypaque 1077 or Ficoll-Paque to isolate peripheral blood mononuclear cells. Genomic DNA was obtained from unsorted mononuclear cells using either Qiagen column purification or a centrifugation-based method. Germline trimming: 7 bases from V, 4 bases from J; junction bases outside gene matches: 16. The germline V gene (reference sequence) supplies CDR1 LNHDA and CDR2 SQIVND. From cysteine to phenylalanine, the CDR3 is 17 amino acids long. Sequencing covers 42 bases of the CDR3, shown here with the frame starting at base 1.

The TCR originated in a person aged 18 to 69 in good health. Source material: peripheral blood mononuclear cells. Recombination linked TRBV19 to TRBJ1-1, with TRBD1 matching 9 junction bases. The CDR3 reads CASKKDGTGRFLTEAFF. Partial CDR3 DNA: TGTGCCAGTAAGAAGGACGGGACAGGGCGCTTCCTCACTGAA.